This T cell receptor beta chain was sequenced in a study of T cells after yellow fever vaccination (dated by TCRdb to about 2019). Study-wide context: The SMART-Seq v4 Ultra Low Input RNA kit was used to prepare libraries from fractions with low cell numbers. To follow T-cell clones before and after both primary and booster YFV17D yellow fever vaccination, bulk TCR alpha and beta repertoires underwent longitudinal sequencing. Two healthy male donors, one aged 18 to 30 and one aged 30 to 40 years, made up the cohort. Bulk PBMC replicates and cell subsets were isolated from blood drawn at multiple timepoints before and after both primary and secondary immunization.

Inclusive of the bounding cysteine and phenylalanine, the CDR3 is 18 residues long. Just the 54-base CDR3 DNA is kept, in frame starting at base 1. According to the germline V gene, CDR1 reads SGHTA and CDR2 reads FQGNSA. V trim: 5 bases; J trim: 0 bases; unmatched bases: 14. These reads were obtained on an Illumina NovaSeq 6000. TCR cDNA was made using 5'RACE template switching, a step that added a universal primer site and unique molecular identifiers. cDNA synthesis was primed from both the TCR alpha and TCR beta constant segments. Library amplification involved two PCR steps, and the second step added sample barcodes and sequencing adapters. Sequencing of the libraries was done on either Illumina HiSeq 2500 (2x100 bp) or NovaSeq (2x150 bp). In the source study's methods: MIGEC handled demultiplexing of reads and collapsing into UMI consensus sequences, while MiXCR performed V(D)J alignment. Using edgeR on replicate PBMC samples, clonotypes were called vaccine-responding if FDR was below 0.01 and the log2 fold change was above 5 up to day 15. Each bulk clonotype received a CD4 or CD8 identity based on whether the sequenced CD4 or CD8 repertoire contained that clonotype at higher abundance. TCRdb reprocessing: public reads trimmed at Q25 with fastp, clones called with MiXCR, in-frame beta chains kept. Duplicate CDR3 protein sequences are folded into a single record with the most common DNA and genes. The V and J calls, along with clone size, are taken from TCRdb and not from the paper's own processing. In all, the sample holds a few hundred thousand distinct CDR3 sequences, and approximately 5.2% of those were seen once. Under 3.5% of the sample is in the top ten clones.

This clonotype has only a few counts. Which antigen it targets is not known. Base qualities are not recorded, but no much larger clone differs from it by a single base. General study outcomes and caveats: Most clones expanded after primary vaccination were re-detected after the booster (96% of CD4 and around 88% of CD8), suggesting broad memory maintenance. A small fraction of clonotypes showed up in both the CD4 and CD8 compartments, probably as a result of convergent recombination. Because only a couple of donors were included in the study, the extent to which the findings can be generalized is limited. The secondary T-cell response was found to be weaker but faster than the primary response, with a peak reached on day 5 rather than on day 15. Because abundant contaminating clonotypes from the bulk population could be contained in FACS-sorted repertoires, computational filtering was required.

What this sample's treatment or condition label stands for: live attenuated yellow fever vaccine strain. A standard Ficoll-Paque protocol was used to isolate PBMCs from peripheral blood. CD4 and CD8 T-cell fractions were isolated with Dynabeads CD4 and CD8 positive selection kits. TriZol was used to extract RNA from bulk PBMCs, CD4 and CD8 fractions, and dextramer-positive and dextramer-negative fractions. The chain was built from TRBV7-2 and TRBJ2-3; 7 central nucleotides agree with TRBD1. This clonotype was obtained from a man aged 18 to 35 who received the YFV17D yellow fever vaccine. The sample here was CD4+ T cells sorted from PBMCs, taken on the day of the yellow fever booster vaccination. The CDR3 protein sequence reads: CASSPGGWRTSSTDTQYF. The DNA reads TGTGCCAGCAGCCCAGGGGGATGGAGGACTTCTAGCACAGATACGCAGTATTTT. Reference TRBV7-2 and TRBJ2-3 proteins supply the regions before and after the CDR3; the full variable domain is: GAGVSQSPSNKVTEKGKDVELRCDPISGHTALYWYRQSLGQGLEFLIYFQGNSAPDKSGLPSDRFSAERTGGSVSTLTIQRTQQEDSAVYLCASSPGGWRTSSTDTQYFGPGTRLTVL.